The 7 T cell receptor beta chains below were found in one sample sequenced in a study of CXCR3-negative and CXCR3-positive naive CD8 T cells. The authors made the TRB cDNA libraries by 5' RACE using UMI labels. Each CDR3 protein gets one entry in TCRdb, which reprocessed the 5' RACE reads and gives no DNA. The sample spans approximately 52,000 distinct CDR3 sequences; the ten largest clones claim about 15%. Sequencing was done on a sample of memory CD8+ T cells from blood. These receptors were collected from a human donor in good health. Some clones in this sample may be carry-over from other donors' samples.

The chain carries TRBV29-1 and TRBJ2-5; the D call from TCRdb, TRBD2, cannot be confirmed without DNA. The CDR3 is made up of 14 amino acids. Germline CDR1 and CDR2: SQVTM and ANQGSEA. CDR3 loop: CSVDGLAGAETQYF. The full variable domain, with the rest looked up from reference TRBV29-1 and TRBJ2-5, is SAVISQKPSRDICQRGTSLTIQCQVDSQVTMMFWYRQQPGQSLTLIATANQGSEATYESGFVIDKFPISRPNLTFSTLTVSNMSPEDSSIYLCSVDGLAGAETQYFGPGTRLLVL.

The J gene is TRBJ2-6, the V gene TRBV20-1. In germline, CDR1 is DFQATT, CDR2 SNEGSKA (reference sequence). The CDR3 consists of 16 residues. CDR3 region: CSASTGGVSGANVLTF.

This rearrangement joins TRBV4-3 to TRBJ2-7; TCRdb returns TRBD2, unconfirmable since there is no DNA. The CDR3 totals 15 residues. The germline V gene encodes CDR1 LGHNA and CDR2 YSLEER. The CDR3 spells CASSQEGGRDYEQYF.

The chain is built from TRBV13 and TRBJ1-2. The CDR3 spans 13 residues. CDR1 PRHDT and CDR2 FYEKMQ come from the germline V gene (reference sequence). The CDR3 loop reads CASSLNRDYGYTF.

The rearrangement uses TRBV5-5 and TRBJ2-1; TCRdb's D gene call, TRBD2, goes unchecked for lack of DNA. The CDR3 extends over 17 amino acids. CDR1 and CDR2 from the germline V gene are SGHKS and YYEKEE (reference sequence). CDR3 sequence reads: CASRSRLAGGSYNEQFF.

The chain uses TRBV12-3 or TRBV12-4 and TRBJ1-1. This CDR3 is built from 12 residues. CDR3 loop: CASSVVSTEAFF.

This chain connects TRBV15 to TRBJ2-3. The CDR3 has 11 residues. Germline V gene data show CDR1 as LNHNV and CDR2 as YYDKDF (reference sequence). The CDR3 here is CATSRADTQYF.